These 3 T cell receptor beta chains came from one sample sequenced in a study of graft-versus-host responses after intestinal transplantation. Antigen specificity for these receptors is unknown. Sequenced by immunoSEQ multiplex PCR; TCRdb stores in-frame clones only, minus some. This sample yields about 90,000 clones, of which 94% are seen a single time; 0.15% to 0.2% belongs to the top ten. Sequences were derived from unstimulated CD4+ T cells sorted from spleen or lymph node cells, sampled before transplant. The receptors come from a human donor who was the organ donor for an intestinal transplant.

V usage is TRBV11-3 and J usage is TRBJ1-1, with D possibly being TRBD1 (5 bases). Trimming shortened V by 1 base and J by 0 bases, and 9 bases separated the two germline ends. Looked up from germline, CDR1 is SGHNT and CDR2 is YENEEA. This CDR3 has 15 amino acids. The CDR3 is CASSLGGRMNTEAFF. The CDR3 DNA reads as TGTGCCAGCAGCTTAGGGGGACGGATGAACACTGAAGCTTTCTTT.

The V and J genes are TRBV5-1 and TRBJ2-1; the match to TRBD2 covers 11 bases. Germline values: CDR1 SGHRS, CDR2 YFSETQ. Trimming at V came to 4 bases and at J to 6 bases, leaving 3 bases not matched to a gene. The CDR3 contains 14 residues. DNA for the CDR3: TGCGCCAGCAGCCCGGGACTAGCGGCCAATGAGCAGTTCTTC. Translation gives CASSPGLAANEQFF.

V gene TRBV7-9 combines with J gene TRBJ1-2; TRBD1 matches 11 bases. The J segment lost 0 bases and the V segment lost 5 bases, leaving 5 bases of the junction unmatched. CDR1 is SEHNR, CDR2 FQNEAQ, per germline (reference sequence). This CDR3 contains 16 residues. In DNA form, the CDR3 reads TGTGCCAGCAGCCCGAAGGGACAGGGGGCTAACTATGGCTACACCTTC. Protein sequence: CASSPKGQGANYGYTF.